This T cell receptor (beta chain) was profiled in a study of cytomegalovirus exposure and HLA in healthy donors. Whole-study findings and limits: High sensitivity and specificity were reportedly achieved when the classifier diagnosed cytomegalovirus status.

Unmatched junction bases numbered 12, after V lost 7 bases and J lost 3 bases. Germline V gene sequence: CDR1 MNHEY, CDR2 SVGAGI. This CDR3 has 15 amino acids. PCR involved 60 Vbeta and 13 Jbeta primers. This table comes from immunoSEQ multiplex PCR, and its TCRdb copy is limited to in-frame clones, with some not included. The sample has a few hundred thousand clones, around 90% seen once. A note on this clone: Antigen specificity is unknown.

V usage is TRBV6-5 and J usage is TRBJ2-7; 7 nucleotides line up with TRBD1. This TCR was recovered from a girl aged 2-10 years in good health and CMV-seronegative. The sequenced sample consisted of PBMCs. The CDR3 DNA sequence: TGTGCCAGCAACCTCCGGGACAGTCTTTTCTACGAGCAGTACTTC. Amino acids: CASNLRDSLFYEQYF.